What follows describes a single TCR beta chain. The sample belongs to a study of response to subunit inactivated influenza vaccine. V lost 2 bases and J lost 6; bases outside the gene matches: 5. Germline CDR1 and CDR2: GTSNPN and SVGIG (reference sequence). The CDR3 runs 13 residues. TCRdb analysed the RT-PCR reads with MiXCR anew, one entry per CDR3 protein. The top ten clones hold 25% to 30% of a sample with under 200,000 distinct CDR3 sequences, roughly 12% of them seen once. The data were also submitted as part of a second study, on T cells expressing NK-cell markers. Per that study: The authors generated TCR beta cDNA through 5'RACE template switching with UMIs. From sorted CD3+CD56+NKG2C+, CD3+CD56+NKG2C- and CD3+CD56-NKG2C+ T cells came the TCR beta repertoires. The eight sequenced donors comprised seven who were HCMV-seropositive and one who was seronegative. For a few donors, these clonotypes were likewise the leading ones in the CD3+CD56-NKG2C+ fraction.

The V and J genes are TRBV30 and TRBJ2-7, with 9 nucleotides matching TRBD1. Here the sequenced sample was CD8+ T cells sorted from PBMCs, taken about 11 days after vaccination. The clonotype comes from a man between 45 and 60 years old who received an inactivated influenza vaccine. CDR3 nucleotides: TGTGCCTGGAGTTCGGGACAGGGCGCCGAGCAGTACTTC. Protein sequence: CAWSSGQGAEQYF.